This record looks at one T cell receptor (beta chain) sequence and its context. Its antigen is as yet unknown. This sample stems from a study of post-analysis software for immune sequencing data. Whole-study results and caveats: Versus controls, multiple sclerosis patients showed significantly lower diversity (normalized Chao1).

Researchers reported that TCR beta cDNA libraries carried unique molecular identifiers. The authors obtained roughly 550,000 cDNA molecules from roughly 1 to 10 million T cells. TCRdb reprocessed the PCR reads via MiXCR and lists one record per CDR3 protein. The table has 600,000 to 700,000 distinct CDR3 sequences, 59% seen once. The sample comprised blood. The TCR originated in a girl between 2 and 10 years old with multiple sclerosis.

The CDR3 is CSARDLAEGSYEQYF. For the CDR3, the DNA is TGCAGTGCTAGAGATCTAGCGGAGGGCTCCTACGAGCAGTACTTC. The chain combines TRBV20-1 with TRBJ2-7; 7 bases line up with TRBD2. Trimming cost V 0 bases and J 0 bases; bases outside gene matches: 5. The CDR3 sequence is 15 residues long. The germline V gene encodes CDR1 DFQATT and CDR2 SNEGSKA (reference sequence).